The 17 T cell receptor beta chains reported below all come from one sample, sequenced in a study of beta chain features in type 1 diabetes. Study results and caveats: TCRB CDR3s from Type 1 diabetes patients were moderately but significantly shorter in all four CD4+ subsets.

Expressed TCRB transcripts were sequenced because the isolated RNA had all been reverse transcribed beforehand. Method: immunoSEQ multiplex PCR; TCRdb's copy keeps in-frame clones and lacks some. The sample contains about 660,000 clones, more than 12% of which appear only once. Their antigens remain unidentified. What was sequenced was naive CD4+ T cells from blood. These receptors came from a man younger than 35 with type 1 diabetes.

In this sample, this clone turned up a few times. The chain joins TRBV15 to TRBJ2-1; TRBD2 might be the D (5 bases). Deletions cut 1 base from V and 9 bases from J, with 13 bases between. From germline, CDR1 is LNHNV and CDR2 YYDKDF (reference sequence). The CDR3 loop spans 14 amino acids. The CDR3 is CATSRGSARGEQFF. CDR3 coding DNA: TGTGCCACCAGCAGAGGAAGTGCTCGGGGTGAGCAGTTCTTC.

The CDR3: CATSRTVHGQPQHF. The CDR3 DNA reads TGTGCCACCAGCAGGACGGTACACGGTCAGCCCCAGCATTTT. The V gene is TRBV15, the J gene TRBJ1-5; no clear D. The V gene's germline CDR1 is LNHNV and CDR2 YYDKDF (reference sequence). The CDR3 extends over 14 amino acids. The V and J ends lost 3 bases and 6 bases respectively, with 12 bases between them.

This clone was detected a few times. The CDR3 bases are TGCAGCGTTGATGGCGGCGGGAGAGATACCGGGGAGCTGTTTTTT. Translation: CSVDGGGRDTGELFF. V is TRBV29-1 and J is TRBJ2-2, with 7 nucleotides matching TRBD2. This CDR3 comprises 15 residues. Germline V lookup: CDR1 SQVTM, CDR2 ANQGSEA. V gave up 3 bases and J gave up 5 bases; unmatched junction bases: 9.

Comments on this clone: Other DNA sequences in this specimen translate into the identical CDR3. The CDR3: CASSPQGETEAFF. The DNA for the CDR3 is TGTGCCAGCTCACCACAGGGGGAAACTGAAGCTTTCTTT. The V call is TRBV18, the J call TRBJ1-1; maybe TRBD1 (6 bases). Trimming cost V 1 base and J 5 bases, with 8 bases left between them. CDR3 size: 13 residues. Germline lookup yields CDR1 KGHSH and CDR2 LQKENI.

This clone was recorded a few times. At the DNA level, this CDR3 is encoded by other sequences in the same sample as well. This rearrangement joins TRBV29-1 to TRBJ2-2; D not resolved. This CDR3 spans 14 amino acids. Deletions cut 6 bases from V and 1 base from J, with 12 bases between. Germline V gene data show CDR1 as SQVTM and CDR2 as ANQGSEA. CDR3 loop: CSVLRGVNTGELFF. The CDR3 DNA reads as TGCAGCGTGTTAAGAGGTGTGAACACCGGGGAGCTGTTTTTT.

Only a few counts were recorded for this clone. The chain uses TRBV27 and TRBJ1-2; D may be TRBD1 (5 bases). CDR3 length: 15 residues. The V gene lost 3 bases and the J gene lost 2 bases, with 13 bases spanning the gap. The germline gives CDR1 MNHEY, CDR2 SMNVEV (reference sequence). In DNA form, the CDR3 reads TGTGCCAGCAGTTTTCACCAGGGATCGAACTATGGCTACACCTTC. Its translation: CASSFHQGSNYGYTF.

This clone was picked up many times. The J gene is TRBJ2-3, the V gene TRBV13; a weak D match, TRBD2 (6 bases). V was shortened by 4 bases and J by 6 bases, with 11 bases between the two germline ends. Germline V CDR1 and CDR2: PRHDT, FYEKMQ (reference sequence). The CDR3 covers 13 residues. The DNA of the CDR3 is TGTGCCAGCAGCTGGAGGGGCCCGGATACGCAGTATTTT. Amino acids: CASSWRGPDTQYF.

The chain is built from TRBV15 and TRBJ2-2; 15 bases fit TRBD2. The V gene's germline CDR1 is LNHNV and CDR2 YYDKDF (reference sequence). The CDR3 totals 18 residues. Unmatched junction bases numbered 9, after V lost 8 bases and J lost 2 bases. The CDR3 bases are TGTGCCACCGTCCAGGGACTAGCGGGAGGCCTAAACACCGGGGAGCTGTTTTTT. This translates into CATVQGLAGGLNTGELFF.

In its sample, this clone was seen a few times. The rearrangement uses TRBV5-1 and TRBJ2-5; D is perhaps TRBD1 or TRBD2 (5 bases each). The germline V gene has CDR1 SGHRS and CDR2 YFSETQ. The CDR3 has 14 residues. V was shortened by 0 bases and J by 4 bases, with 10 bases between the two germline ends. DNA of the CDR3: TGCGCCAGCAGCTTGGAGGGGACCTCAGAGACCCAGTACTTC. Its protein is CASSLEGTSETQYF.

Points on this clone: A read error may produce the germline difference seen at one junction end. The chain combines TRBV5-1 with TRBJ2-3, with 7 nucleotides matching TRBD2. This CDR3 is 14 amino acids long. Germline V gene lookup returns CDR1 SGHRS and CDR2 YFSETQ. CDR3 protein: CASSLQTSRDTQYF. The CDR3 region has the DNA TGCGCCAGCAGCTTGCAGACTAGCAGAGATACGCAGTATTTT.

This clone was counted a few times. The chain couples TRBV5-1 to TRBJ2-5, with D unresolved. Germline CDR1 is SGHRS and CDR2 is YFSETQ. The CDR3 runs 12 residues. V lost 4 bases to trimming and J lost 4 bases, with 8 bases between them. Here the CDR3 DNA reads TGCGCCAGCAGCCCGGACCGAGAGACCCAGTACTTC. This gives the protein CASSPDRETQYF.

The chain carries TRBV7-2 and TRBJ2-7; D possibly corresponds to TRBD2 (6 bases). Germline V CDR1 and CDR2: SGHTA, FQGNSA. V lost 6 bases, J lost 0 bases, and 9 bases lay in between. The CDR3 spans 13 residues. Written as DNA, the CDR3 is TGTGCCAGCAGACTGACTAGCTCCTACGAGCAGTACTTC. Residues: CASRLTSSYEQYF.

This clone has just a few counts. This chain joins TRBV5-1 and TRBJ2-7, with 9 bases identical to TRBD1. The length of the CDR3 is 14 residues. From germline, CDR1 is SGHRS and CDR2 YFSETQ. The ends lost 0 bases at V and 7 bases at J; junction bases unmatched: 5. The CDR3 sequence is CASSLVGTGNEQYF. CDR3 sequence (DNA): TGCGCCAGCAGCTTGGTCGGGACAGGGAATGAGCAGTACTTC.

Note on this clone: The same CDR3 can be traced to other DNA sequences in this sample. The V call is TRBV30, the J call TRBJ1-5; D is ambiguous. The CDR3 runs 13 residues. Germline assignment: CDR1 GTSNPN and CDR2 SVGIG (reference sequence). V was pared by 1 base and J by 3 bases, with 7 bases between. CDR3 sequence (DNA): TGTGCCTGGAGTGGGCAGACCAATCAGCCCCAGCATTTT. Amino acid sequence: CAWSGQTNQPQHF.

The rearrangement uses TRBV30 and TRBJ1-1; no definite D call. Trimming cost V 0 bases and J 0 bases, with 5 bases left between them. Germline V gene lookup returns CDR1 GTSNPN and CDR2 SVGIG (reference sequence). This CDR3 comprises 13 residues. This CDR3 reads CAWSVRMNTEAFF. In nucleotides, the CDR3 is TGTGCCTGGAGTGTACGTATGAACACTGAAGCTTTCTTT. The full variable domain, with the rest looked up from reference TRBV30 and TRBJ1-1, is SQTIHQWPATLVQPVGSPLSLECTVEGTSNPNLYWYRQAAGRGLQLLFYSVGIGQISSEVPQNLSASRPQDRQFILSSKKLLLSDSGFYLCAWSVRMNTEAFFGQGTRLTVV.

This sequence joins TRBV28 and TRBJ2-7; 12 bases align to TRBD1. From germline, CDR1 is MDHEN and CDR2 SYDVKM. The CDR3 is 17 amino acids. V shed 5 bases and J 3 bases; nucleotides not matched to a gene: 11. CDR3 amino acids: CASSRLGTGGSLYEQYF. CDR3 nucleotide sequence: TGTGCCAGCAGTCGACTTGGGACAGGGGGCAGCCTCTACGAGCAGTACTTC.

This clone has a handful of counts. The chain uses TRBV4-1 and TRBJ1-3; 8 nucleotides match TRBD1. Losses at the gene ends were 2 bases for V and 3 bases for J; bases not matched to a gene: 3. Germline CDR1 is MGHRA and CDR2 is YSYEKL. The CDR3 is made up of 15 amino acids. CDR3 DNA: TGCGCCAGCAGCCAACAGGGGGCAGGTGGAAACACCATATATTTT. Protein product: CASSQQGAGGNTIYF.